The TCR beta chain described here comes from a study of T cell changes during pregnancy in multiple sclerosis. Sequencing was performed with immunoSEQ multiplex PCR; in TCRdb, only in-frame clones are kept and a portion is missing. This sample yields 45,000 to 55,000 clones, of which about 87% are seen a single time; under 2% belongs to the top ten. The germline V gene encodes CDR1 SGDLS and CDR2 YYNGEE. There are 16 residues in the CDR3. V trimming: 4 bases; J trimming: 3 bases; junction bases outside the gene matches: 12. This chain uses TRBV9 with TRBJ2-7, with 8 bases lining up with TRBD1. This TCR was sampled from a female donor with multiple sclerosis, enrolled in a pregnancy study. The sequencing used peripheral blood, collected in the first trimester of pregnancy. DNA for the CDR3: TGTGCCAGCAGCCCCCAAGGGGCAGGGGGCTTCTACGAGCAGTACTTC. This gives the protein CASSPQGAGGFYEQYF.